Following are 8 T cell receptor beta chains from one sample sequenced in a study of shared clonotypes between healthy human individuals. The protocol was immunoSEQ multiplex PCR, while the TCRdb copy is restricted to in-frame clones and leaves out a portion. The sample yields just over 2,000,000 clones, over 85% seen once. Sequencing input: naive CD4+ T cells sorted from blood. Described subset: CD45RA+ positively selected. Source of these receptors: a man in his late teens or twenties in good health.

The chain combines TRBV29-1 with TRBJ2-7; TRBD1 agrees at 7 bases. CDR3 length: 13 residues. Germline CDR1 reads SQVTM; CDR2 reads ANQGSEA. The ends lost 3 bases at V and 1 base at J; junction bases unmatched: 3. CDR3 bases: TGCAGCGTTGAGGGGGACAGATCCTACGAGCAGTACTTC. Translating it yields CSVEGDRSYEQYF.

The chain links TRBV19 to TRBJ2-3; 9 bases are a match to TRBD2. V dropped 5 bases and J dropped 3; count of bases not matched to a gene: 6. This CDR3 comprises 15 residues. CDR1 and CDR2 (germline): LNHDA, SQIVND (reference sequence). This CDR3 reads CASSQLAGVTDTQYF. The DNA of the CDR3 is TGTGCCAGTAGTCAGTTAGCGGGAGTGACAGATACGCAGTATTTT.

The chain recombines TRBV4-1 with TRBJ1-5; D perhaps matches TRBD1 (6 bases). CDR1 is MGHRA and CDR2 is YSYEKL in the germline V gene. The CDR3 extends over 18 amino acids. Trimming stripped 1 base from V and 3 bases from J, with 19 bases between. In nucleotides, the CDR3 is TGCGCCAGCAGCCAAGGGGGGCAGGGTCCCTTTCTCAATCAGCCCCAGCATTTT. Amino acids: CASSQGGQGPFLNQPQHF.

The V and J genes are TRBV11-2 and TRBJ2-5; the match to TRBD2 covers 9 bases. CDR1 and CDR2 (germline): SGHAT, FQNNGV. Trimming removed 1 base from V and 4 bases from J; junction bases left unmatched: 7. CDR3 length: 16 residues. CDR3 in DNA: TGTGCCAGCAGCTTAGTGGTTTTAGCGGGGGCAGAGACCCAGTACTTC. Amino acid sequence: CASSLVVLAGAETQYF.

This clone was counted once. The V call is TRBV14, the J call TRBJ2-3; D is unclear. The V gene's germline CDR1 is SGHDN and CDR2 FVKESK. This CDR3 region has 13 residues. Trimming removed 3 bases from V and 8 bases from J, with 12 bases in between. The CDR3 DNA sequence: TGTGCCAGCAGCCATAATATTCCAGTTACGCAGTATTTT. Protein product: CASSHNIPVTQYF.

Concerning this clone itself: This CDR3 is also generated by other DNA sequences in the sample. The chain is built from TRBV18 and TRBJ2-7; TRBD1 matches 7 bases. CDR1 and CDR2 from the germline V gene are KGHSH and LQKENI. The length of the CDR3 is 14 residues. Trimming at V came to 3 bases and at J to 1 base, leaving 3 bases not matched to a gene. CDR3 loop: CASSPPGQSYEQYF. CDR3 in DNA: TGTGCCAGCTCACCCCCGGGACAGTCCTACGAGCAGTACTTC.

Comments on this clone: This clone may be a read error of a much larger clone one base away. The rearrangement joins TRBV4-2 to TRBJ2-5; maybe TRBD2 (5 bases). Germline CDR1 is LGHNA and CDR2 is YNFKEQ. V lost 3 bases and J 1 base, leaving 18 bases between the germline ends. The CDR3 has 17 residues. This chain's CDR3 is CASSQSGSFRGQETQYF. CDR3 DNA sequence: TGTGCCAGCAGCCAGTCCGGATCCTTCCGGGGCCAAGAGACCCAGTACTTC.

This rearrangement joins TRBV28 to TRBJ2-1; the D gene is possibly TRBD1 (5 bases). Germline CDR1 reads MDHEN; CDR2 reads SYDVKM. CDR3 length: 15 residues. Trimming left V 3 bases short and J 2 bases short, with 11 bases between. The CDR3 DNA reads TGTGCCAGCAGTTTCCAGGGATTGCCCTACAATGAGCAGTTCTTC. It translates to CASSFQGLPYNEQFF.